This T cell receptor (beta chain) comes out of a study of vaccination and CD4 T cells after COVID-19. Comment on this clonotype: Its antigen is still unknown.

The Oncomine TCR Beta short-read assay was what sequenced the DNA obtained from cultured CD4+ T cells. It was cultured CD4+ T cells from which genomic DNA was extracted. One entry per CDR3 protein results from TCRdb running MiXCR on the PCR reads. The profile shows about 19,000 distinct CDR3 sequences, 53% of them singletons. This CDR3 has 14 amino acids. Looked up from germline, CDR1 is SEHNR and CDR2 is FQNEAQ (reference sequence). V lost 0 bases and J 3 bases, leaving 8 bases between the germline ends. Treatment reported: 10-day PBMC culture with coronavirus spike peptide pools or control peptides (ViraFEST assay). Wells that each held roughly 1.9 million PBMCs were cultured with around 9.7 IU/ml IL-2 and 8.5 to 10 ug/ml peptide pools.

The sequence was obtained from a human donor who had recovered from COVID-19. The chain links TRBV7-9 to TRBJ1-2; D is unclear. The starting material was CD4+ T cells from blood, cultured in vitro, obtained before SARS-CoV-2 vaccination. The CDR3 DNA sequence: TGTGCCAGCAGCTTAGCGTCGAACTACTATGGCTACACCTTC. As protein: CASSLASNYYGYTF.